This TCR beta chain was retrieved from a study of cytomegalovirus exposure and HLA in healthy donors. Study outcomes and limitations: Most TCRs appeared rarely, but some public TCRs recurred in many donors. Cytomegalovirus association was listed for under 200 TCR beta chains. Earlier analysis yielded a pattern in which most TCR beta V segments were productive about 87% or about 30% of the time.

A remark on this clone: Antigen specificity is unknown.

This CDR3 spans 11 amino acids. Germline assignment: CDR1 DFQATT and CDR2 SNEGSKA (reference sequence). J lost 7 bases, V lost 5 bases, and 2 bases had no gene match. PCR was performed using 60 Vbeta and 13 Jbeta primers. Sequencing used immunoSEQ multiplex PCR; TCRdb keeps in-frame clones, though not all of them. The sample spans around 200,000 clones; the ten largest clones claim roughly 0.98%. The sequence was collected from a woman under 40 in good health and CMV-seropositive. The rearrangement links TRBV20-1 to TRBJ1-2, with 9 positions matching TRBD1. Sample: PBMCs. CDR3 protein: CSAGTGSGYTF. The CDR3 nucleotides are TGCAGTGCTGGGACAGGGAGTGGCTACACCTTC.